These 24 T cell receptor beta chains were sequenced from one sample in a study of identical twins. One entry per CDR3 protein results from TCRdb running MiXCR on the 5' RACE reads. This table holds roughly 700,000 distinct CDR3 sequences, approximately 9% found once. These same data were also listed under a study on yellow fever vaccine responses in identical twins.

Source material: PBMCs. The source of these receptors is a woman in her late teens or twenties in good health.

The chain joins TRBV19 to TRBJ2-1; D is tentatively TRBD1 or TRBD2 (5 bases each). Germline CDR1 and CDR2: LNHDA and SQIVND (reference sequence). V was clipped by 3 bases and J by 8 bases, with 17 bases between them. CDR3 length equals 15 residues. The CDR3 region is CASSIGQGVGYEQFF. The CDR3 region has the DNA TGTGCCAGTAGTATTGGGCAGGGAGTCGGTTATGAGCAGTTCTTC. Full variable domain (outside the CDR3, taken from reference TRBV19 and TRBJ2-1): DGGITQSPKYLFRKEGQNVTLSCEQNLNHDAMYWYRQDPGQGLRLIYYSQIVNDFQKGDIAEGYSVSREKKESFPLTVTSAQKNPTAFYLCASSIGQGVGYEQFFGPGTRLTVL.

This clonotype was seen at least ten times. The chain is built from TRBV6-2 or TRBV6-3 and TRBJ2-1; D is unresolved. The length of the CDR3 is 16 residues. V dropped 6 bases and J dropped 6 bases, with 21 bases sitting between them. Germline V gives CDR1 MNHEY, CDR2 SVGEGT. Here the CDR3 DNA reads TGTGCCAGCAGCCCGAGATGGGTGGATGAAGGCAATGAGCAGTTCTTC. Protein: CASSPRWVDEGNEQFF.

V usage is TRBV10-3 and J usage is TRBJ2-1; 13 bases are a match to TRBD2. Trimming removed 8 bases from V and 5 bases from J; junction bases left unmatched: 3. This CDR3 is built from 14 residues. From germline, CDR1 is ENHRY and CDR2 SYGVKD. CDR3 nucleotides: TGTGCCATCCGAGGACTAGCGGGGGACAATGAGCAGTTCTTC. It yields the protein CAIRGLAGDNEQFF.

The chain couples TRBV7-9 to TRBJ2-1, with TRBD2 identical over 9 bases. This CDR3 contains 17 residues. CDR1 is SEHNR and CDR2 is FQNEAQ in the germline V gene (reference sequence). With 1 base clipped from V and 3 bases from J, the junction kept 7 bases outside the gene matches. The CDR3 DNA is TGTGCCAGCAGCTTAGGGGCCCTAGCGGGGAACTACAATGAGCAGTTCTTC. Translation gives CASSLGALAGNYNEQFF.

The V and J genes are TRBV28 and TRBJ2-3, with 8 bases fitting TRBD2. With V trimmed by 5 bases and J by 2 bases, 6 bases remained unmatched. CDR3 length: 15 amino acids. CDR1 MDHEN and CDR2 SYDVKM come from the germline V gene. The CDR3 nucleotides read TGTGCCAGCAGTCGGGGGGGCGGGAACACAGATACGCAGTATTTT. This gives the protein CASSRGGGNTDTQYF.

This clonotype was seen ten or more times. The chain uses TRBV2 and TRBJ2-7; a possible D gene is TRBD1 (6 bases). The CDR3 is 13 residues long. CDR1 SNHLY and CDR2 FYNNEI come from the germline V gene. V lost 7 bases and J 3 bases, leaving 13 bases between the germline ends. CDR3 sequence: CASNPDSRYEQYF. The DNA of the CDR3 is TGTGCCAGCAACCCGGACAGCCGCTACGAGCAGTACTTC.

This clonotype turned up a few times. The chain links TRBV11-2 to TRBJ2-7, with a possible D match to TRBD1 (6 bases). The CDR3 is 14 amino acids. CDR1 and CDR2 from the germline V gene are SGHAT and FQNNGV. Deletions cut 5 bases from V and 6 bases from J, with 17 bases between. The CDR3 DNA sequence: TGTGCCAGCAGCGCGGTAACAGGGTCCAGCGAGCAGTACTTC. It encodes CASSAVTGSSEQYF.

This chain uses TRBV29-1 with TRBJ1-1; the D gene is possibly TRBD1 (5 bases). V lost 3 bases and J lost 6, with 8 bases in between. There are 11 residues in the CDR3. Per the germline V gene, CDR1 is SQVTM and CDR2 is ANQGSEA. Here the CDR3 reads CSVDRESEAFF. In DNA form, the CDR3 reads TGCAGCGTTGACAGGGAGTCTGAAGCTTTCTTT. Combining the CDR3 with reference TRBV29-1 and TRBJ1-1 gives the whole variable domain SAVISQKPSRDICQRGTSLTIQCQVDSQVTMMFWYRQQPGQSLTLIATANQGSEATYESGFVIDKFPISRPNLTFSTLTVSNMSPEDSSIYLCSVDRESEAFFGQGTRLTVV.

This clonotype occurred many times. The genes are TRBV20-1 and TRBJ2-5; D gene ambiguous. V was shortened by 3 bases and J by 7 bases, with 9 bases between the two germline ends. Germline lookup yields CDR1 DFQATT and CDR2 SNEGSKA (reference sequence). CDR3 length: 11 residues. The CDR3 protein is CSASNLGTQYF. DNA of the CDR3: TGCAGTGCTAGCAACCTGGGGACCCAGTACTTC.

A few counts support this clonotype. V and J are TRBV3-1 and TRBJ2-1; 10 positions match TRBD2. Germline values: CDR1 LGHDT, CDR2 YNNKEL (reference sequence). This CDR3 is built from 17 residues. V shed 4 bases, J shed 5 bases, and the junction held 11 bases outside the gene matches. CDR3 coding DNA: TGTGCCAGCAGCCCCATTGTAACTAGCGGGAACAACAATGAGCAGTTCTTC. It is translated as CASSPIVTSGNNNEQFF.

The V gene is TRBV20-1, the J gene TRBJ2-7; D not resolved. The CDR3 is 13 residues long. Trimming took off 0 bases at V and 0 bases at J, with 6 bases between the two ends. CDR1 is DFQATT and CDR2 is SNEGSKA in the germline V gene (reference sequence). The CDR3 nucleotides are TGCAGTGCTAGAGATGGTGTCTCCTACGAGCAGTACTTC. This sequence encodes CSARDGVSYEQYF.

This clonotype was seen a handful of times. The CDR3 DNA is TGCAGTGCCATCGGCCAGCAAGAGACCCAGTACTTC. This codes for CSAIGQQETQYF. This chain links TRBV20-1 with TRBJ2-5; no firm D call. Trimming removed 6 bases at V and 2 bases at J, with 10 bases between. CDR1 is DFQATT, CDR2 SNEGSKA, per germline (reference sequence). This CDR3 comprises 12 residues.

The gene calls are TRBV7-9 and TRBJ1-5; 7 bases fit TRBD1. The germline V gene has CDR1 SEHNR and CDR2 FQNEAQ (reference sequence). V was clipped by 1 base and J by 6 bases; unmatched bases: 12. CDR3 length: 17 residues. CDR3 in DNA: TGTGCCAGCAGCTTAGGGCAGGGGGACGCAGAAGGTCAGCCCCAGCATTTT. The encoded protein is CASSLGQGDAEGQPQHF.

This clonotype was recorded a few times. CDR3 nucleotide sequence: TGTGCCAGCCAACTTAGCGGGAGCGACACCGGGGAGCTGTTTTTT. This sequence encodes CASQLSGSDTGELFF. V gene TRBV28 combines with J gene TRBJ2-2; 9 nucleotides align to TRBD2. Germline V gene lookup returns CDR1 MDHEN and CDR2 SYDVKM. V lost 8 bases and J lost 3; bases outside the gene matches: 7. CDR3 size: 15 residues.

This clonotype has more than one count but fewer than ten. The chain recombines TRBV5-1 with TRBJ2-5, with D uncertain. V lost 2 bases to trimming and J lost 2 bases, with 13 bases between them. The germline CDR1 and CDR2 sequences are SGHRS and YFSETQ. This CDR3 spans 15 amino acids. The CDR3 DNA reads TGCGCCAGCAGCTTCTTAGGCGTATTTCAAGAGACCCAGTACTTC. Protein sequence: CASSFLGVFQETQYF.

This clonotype was counted at least ten times. The chain carries TRBV2 and TRBJ2-5; 8 nucleotides match TRBD2. CDR3 length: 16 amino acids. V lost 6 bases, J lost 1 base, and 10 bases stayed unmatched. CDR1 SNHLY and CDR2 FYNNEI come from the germline V gene. The CDR3 region has the DNA TGTGCCAGCAGCCATAGCGGGATGGGCCTCCAAGAGACCCAGTACTTC. Its translation: CASSHSGMGLQETQYF.

The chain is built from TRBV20-1 and TRBJ1-1; D is uncertain. Trimming stripped 6 bases from V and 1 base from J, with 6 bases between. This CDR3 spans 11 amino acids. Germline lookup yields CDR1 DFQATT and CDR2 SNEGSKA (reference sequence). CDR3 region: CSARENTEAFF. CDR3 nucleotide sequence: TGCAGTGCGCGAGAGAACACTGAAGCTTTCTTT.

In this sample, this clonotype turned up a few times. CDR3 in amino acids: CASSQVGASSYNEQFF. DNA for the CDR3: TGTGCCAGCAGCCAAGTTGGGGCAAGCTCCTACAATGAGCAGTTCTTC. This chain uses TRBV3-1 with TRBJ2-1; perhaps TRBD1 as D (5 bases). This CDR3 has 16 amino acids. V lost 1 base to trimming and J lost 0 bases, with 10 bases between them. CDR1 LGHDT and CDR2 YNNKEL come from the germline V gene (reference sequence).

This clonotype was seen a handful of times. The V and J genes are TRBV20-1 and TRBJ2-3; D is perhaps TRBD2 (5 bases). Trimming left V 1 base short and J 3 bases short, with 5 bases between. Germline V CDR1 and CDR2: DFQATT, SNEGSKA (reference sequence). The CDR3 has 12 residues. CDR3 protein: CSARAGTDTQYF. CDR3 in DNA: TGCAGTGCTAGAGCGGGAACAGATACGCAGTATTTT.

J is TRBJ2-3 and V is TRBV4-3; 10 positions match TRBD2. CDR3 length equals 17 residues. Germline CDR1 is LGHNA and CDR2 is YSLEER. Trimming cost V 0 bases and J 4 bases; bases outside gene matches: 7. The CDR3 region is CASSQEILAGGADTQYF. The DNA of the CDR3 is TGCGCCAGCAGCCAAGAAATATTAGCGGGAGGCGCAGATACGCAGTATTTT.

The rearrangement uses TRBV28 and TRBJ2-5, with 7 bases lining up with TRBD1. This CDR3 has 16 residues. Trimming cost V 6 bases and J 1 base; bases outside gene matches: 11. Germline V gene lookup returns CDR1 MDHEN and CDR2 SYDVKM. CDR3 sequence (DNA): TGTGCCAGCAGCCCTGTTCCGGGACAGACCCAAGAGACCCAGTACTTC. This codes for CASSPVPGQTQETQYF.

This clonotype was detected many times. V usage is TRBV7-9 and J usage is TRBJ2-5; 7 bases match TRBD1. Trimming cost V 5 bases and J 1 base; bases outside gene matches: 10. The V gene's germline CDR1 is SEHNR and CDR2 FQNEAQ (reference sequence). The CDR3 loop spans 16 amino acids. The CDR3 DNA reads as TGTGCCAGCAGCGGTTCAGATTACAGGGGCCAAGAGACCCAGTACTTC. It yields the protein CASSGSDYRGQETQYF.

This clonotype was seen repeatedly, ten times or more. The rearrangement links TRBV4-1 to TRBJ2-2, with unresolved D. The germline V gene has CDR1 MGHRA and CDR2 YSYEKL. Trimming removed 2 bases from V and 1 base from J, with 8 bases in between. There are 15 residues in the CDR3. CDR3 sequence: CASSQPGRNTGELFF. As DNA, the CDR3 is TGCGCCAGCAGCCAACCCGGCCGGAACACCGGGGAGCTGTTTTTT.

V is TRBV28 and J is TRBJ1-2; D is perhaps TRBD1 (5 bases). The germline V gene encodes CDR1 MDHEN and CDR2 SYDVKM. Trimming cost V 3 bases and J 5 bases, with 16 bases left between them. The CDR3 is 15 amino acids. The CDR3 loop is CASSFVRAGGYGYTF. CDR3 sequence (DNA): TGTGCCAGCAGTTTCGTCAGGGCTGGGGGATATGGCTACACCTTC.